Sequencing of this T cell receptor (beta chain) was carried out in a study of cytomegalovirus exposure and HLA in healthy donors. Study-wide results and caveats: The productive fraction for most TCR beta V segments was about 90% or about 30% in an earlier analysis. The study flagged about 150 TCR beta chains as cytomegalovirus-associated. In a later analysis, TCR beta V- and J-gene trimming was associated with a missense DCLRE1C variant.

Use of 60 Vbeta and 13 Jbeta primers characterized the PCR. Assay: immunoSEQ multiplex PCR; the TCRdb copy retains only in-frame clones and omits some. This sample has approximately 170,000 clones, with 77% found just once. In the case of this clone: The antigen remains unidentified.

The CDR3 has 13 amino acids. Trimming left V 6 bases short and J 1 base short, with 10 bases between. Germline V gives CDR1 LNHDA, CDR2 SQIVND (reference sequence). The chain carries TRBV19 and TRBJ2-7, with D maybe TRBD1 (6 bases). The sequence was obtained from a woman in her thirties or forties in good health and CMV-seropositive. Sequenced input: PBMCs. CDR3 residues: CASSRQESYEQYF. In DNA form, the CDR3 reads TGTGCCAGTAGCAGACAGGAATCCTACGAGCAGTACTTC. The full variable domain, its missing parts supplied by reference TRBV19 and TRBJ2-7, is DGGITQSPKYLFRKEGQNVTLSCEQNLNHDAMYWYRQDPGQGLRLIYYSQIVNDFQKGDIAEGYSVSREKKESFPLTVTSAQKNPTAFYLCASSRQESYEQYFGPGTRLTVT.